This T cell receptor beta chain derives from a study of siplizumab effects on memory and regulatory T cells (dated by TCRdb to about 2019). Context from the whole study: The effect of the anti-CD2 antibody siplizumab on alloreactive T-cell subsets was examined in allogeneic mixed lymphocyte reactions constructed from human PBMCs.

Beyond this particular receptor, the publication reports: For roughly 75-97% of proliferating CD4+ or CD8+ clones, no naive or memory phenotype could be assigned. Whether proliferating Tregs from siplizumab cultures were suppressive was not functionally confirmed. Because sequences at frequencies below about 10^-5 were poorly captured, only a minor fraction of alloreactive clones could be mapped back to unstimulated subsets. Unstimulated naive T cells appeared to be more diverse than memory T cells, and naive cells seemed to make a substantial contribution to the alloresponse. Among mappable alloreactive CD4+ clones, the Treg-derived fraction averaged approximately 63% with siplizumab versus 26.9% in control reactions. Siplizumab significantly lowered the cumulative frequency of alloreactive sequences that could be traced to unstimulated CD4+ memory T cells.

Library creation used the immunoSEQ multiplex PCR assay. The deep sequencing platform assayed around 94,000 TCR templates per sample. Genomic DNA extracted from sorted T cells was the material used for TCRbeta CDR3 sequencing. From the authors' description of their analysis: Clonal analysis of TCRbeta CDR3 data was done in the R programming language. Alloreactive CD4+ and CD8+ clones were defined by comparing unstimulated samples with post-reaction CFSE-low samples. Regulatory or non-regulatory origin was assigned to alloreactive CD4+ clones by matching of sequences to sorted unstimulated Treg and non-Treg repertoires. TCRdb took over this immuneACCESS table, retaining in-frame rearrangements with V and J assigned. Such tables are incomplete; in checked studies, under half of the missing clones stem from an unresolved V gene, and the remainder is unexplained. V, J and clone size were drawn from that table, and D and trimming were deduced from the DNA. This sample has around 97,000 clones in its table, and 85% to 95% of those were observed once. About 1.4% of the sample is held by the ten biggest clonotypes.

The CDR3 runs 14 amino acids, cysteine and phenylalanine included. Here the CDR3 DNA is all that survives: 42 bases in frame from base 1. A distance of 11 bases separates the germline ends of V and J, which lose 5 bases and 3 bases respectively. The germline V gene sets CDR1 to SGHTA and CDR2 to FQGTGA. TCRbeta CDR3 sequencing was performed on sorted unstimulated T cells and on proliferating T cells recovered from mixed lymphocyte reactions. Fresh whole blood from nine to ten HLA-typed healthy donors was used as the source from which PBMCs were isolated. To map where alloreactive clones came from, CD4+ non-regulatory T cells in the unstimulated state were FACS-sorted. A word on this clone: The clone's antigen remains unknown. No base qualities exist here, and no much larger clone lies one base off it.

The specimen was non-Treg CD4+ T cells sorted from blood. The cell subset or site tag for this specimen amounts to: FACS-sorted unstimulated CD4+ non-regulatory T cells. This sequence uses TRBV7-3 and TRBJ1-3, with TRBD1 perhaps the D gene, on 6 matching bases. The TCR was taken from a human donor in good health. The DNA sequence is TGTGCCAGCAGCCCACAGGGCAGTGGAAACACCATATATTTT. This encodes CASSPQGSGNTIYF.